The 21 T cell receptor beta chains below all came from one sample that was sequenced in a study of T cell responses to AZD1222 COVID-19 vaccine. The data were produced by immunoSEQ multiplex PCR, yet TCRdb's version contains in-frame clones alone and is incomplete. The sample lists about 130,000 clones; 75% to 90% were seen once. This material consisted of peripheral blood, taken on day 0 of AZD1222 vaccination. The receptors here all came from an adult in good health.

The V and J genes are TRBV7-3 and TRBJ2-6; D call uncertain. Per germline, CDR1 SGHTA and CDR2 FQGTGA. This CDR3 is built from 16 residues. The V end lost 1 base, the J end lost 2 bases, and 9 bases lay between the germline ends. The CDR3 here is CASSLRSWAGANVLTF. The CDR3 region has the DNA TGTGCCAGCAGCTTAAGGTCGTGGGCTGGGGCCAACGTCCTGACTTTC.

V gene TRBV30 combines with J gene TRBJ2-1; 10 positions agree with TRBD2. CDR1 is GTSNPN and CDR2 is SVGIG in the germline V gene (reference sequence). The CDR3 is 14 amino acids. V shed 7 bases and J 7 bases; nucleotides not matched to a gene: 10. The CDR3 reads CAFRLAGAMNEQFF. Written as DNA, the CDR3 is TGTGCCTTTCGTCTAGCGGGGGCTATGAATGAGCAGTTCTTC.

The gene calls are TRBV19 and TRBJ1-4; D might be TRBD1 (5 bases). This CDR3 is 14 amino acids long. With 3 bases removed from V and 8 bases from J, the gap between germline ends came to 13 bases. Germline V gene sequence: CDR1 LNHDA, CDR2 SQIVND (reference sequence). The CDR3 here is CASSIPGTPEKLFF. In DNA, the CDR3 is TGTGCCAGTAGTATTCCCGGGACGCCAGAAAAACTGTTTTTT.

V is TRBV7-9 and J is TRBJ2-5, with 7 bases fitting TRBD2. CDR1 and CDR2 from the germline V gene are SEHNR and FQNEAQ (reference sequence). V was clipped by 6 bases and J by 5 bases; unmatched bases: 6. The CDR3 sequence is 13 residues long. The CDR3, as DNA: TGTGCCAGCAGTCCGGCGGGGGATGAGACCCAGTACTTC. As protein: CASSPAGDETQYF.

The chain is built from TRBV25-1 and TRBJ1-4, with TRBD1 matching 9 bases. The CDR3 sequence is 15 residues long. Germline V gives CDR1 MGHDK, CDR2 SYGVNS. V was pared by 4 bases and J by 7 bases, with 7 bases of the junction left unmatched. Here the CDR3 DNA reads TGTGCCAGCAGTGTACAGGGACAGGGTAGTGAAAAACTGTTTTTT. Its protein product is CASSVQGQGSEKLFF.

This chain joins TRBV27 and TRBJ1-3, with D hard to call. V was shortened by 3 bases and J by 4 bases, with 10 bases between the two germline ends. Germline CDR1 MNHEY, CDR2 SMNVEV (reference sequence). This CDR3 has 14 amino acids. CDR3 sequence reads: CASSLTRRGNTIYF. CDR3 sequence (DNA): TGTGCCAGCAGTTTGACCAGGCGGGGAAACACCATATATTTT.

The gene calls are TRBV6-5 and TRBJ2-7; no reliable D call. Germline V gene data show CDR1 as MNHEY and CDR2 as SVGAGI. Deletions cut 10 bases from V and 5 bases from J, with 15 bases between. The CDR3 consists of 12 residues. CDR3 sequence (DNA): TGTGCCACAGCTCCGGTAGGAGACGAGCAGTACTTC. It encodes CATAPVGDEQYF.

The chain couples TRBV6-5 to TRBJ1-1; D might be TRBD1 (5 bases). The CDR3 runs 15 residues. V dropped 2 bases and J dropped 8 bases, with 18 bases sitting between them. Germline loops: CDR1 MNHEY, CDR2 SVGAGI. Here the CDR3 DNA reads TGTGCCAGCAGTTACGGTAGCGGGAGGGGAGACGAAGCTTTCTTT. It yields the protein CASSYGSGRGDEAFF.

This sequence joins TRBV29-1 and TRBJ1-2, with D perhaps matching TRBD1 (5 bases). The CDR3 contains 14 residues. Trimming left V 2 bases short and J 2 bases short, with 12 bases between. Germline V CDR1 and CDR2: SQVTM, ANQGSEA. Here the CDR3 DNA reads TGCAGCGTTGAAATGTGGGAGGGGAACTATGGCTACACCTTC. The encoded protein is CSVEMWEGNYGYTF.

The chain carries TRBV6-1 and TRBJ1-2; D is uncertain. This CDR3 is 13 amino acids long. Trimming removed 2 bases at V and 7 bases at J, with 11 bases between. Germline lookup yields CDR1 MNHNS and CDR2 SASEGT. The CDR3 DNA is TGTGCCAGCAGTGAATTTATATCGTCTGGCTACACCTTC. It specifies CASSEFISSGYTF.

The chain links TRBV19 to TRBJ2-1; possibly TRBD1 for D (7 bases). This CDR3 comprises 12 residues. Germline V CDR1 and CDR2: LNHDA, SQIVND (reference sequence). Trimming stripped 6 bases from V and 7 bases from J, with 10 bases between. CDR3: CASSSGGNEQFF. CDR3 bases: TGTGCCAGTAGCTCAGGGGGGAATGAGCAGTTCTTC.

This clone was counted a single time. This chain joins TRBV2 and TRBJ1-2, with 9 bases matching TRBD1. CDR1 and CDR2 from the germline V gene are SNHLY and FYNNEI. CDR3 size: 14 residues. The trim removed 9 bases at V and 7 bases at J, leaving 12 bases unmatched. The CDR3 here is CARGLGQGPLGYTF. The CDR3 DNA is TGTGCCAGAGGCTTGGGACAGGGCCCCCTTGGCTACACCTTC.

The V and J genes are TRBV6-2 or TRBV6-3 and TRBJ1-1; D is undetermined. Looked up from germline, CDR1 is MNHEY and CDR2 is SVGEGT. V was pared by 6 bases and J by 0 bases, with 8 bases between. CDR3 size: 13 residues. The CDR3: CASSHLVNTEAFF. In DNA, the CDR3 is TGTGCCAGCAGCCACTTGGTGAACACTGAAGCTTTCTTT.

J is TRBJ2-7 and V is TRBV18; D gene uncertain. The CDR3 runs 14 residues. Germline CDR1 KGHSH, CDR2 LQKENI. Trimming stripped 5 bases from V and 5 bases from J, with 16 bases between. The CDR3 sequence: CASSGSHALHEQYF. DNA of the CDR3: TGTGCCAGCTCAGGGTCCCACGCGTTACACGAGCAGTACTTC.

The gene calls are TRBV6-1 and TRBJ2-7; TRBD1 matches 10 bases. The CDR3 contains 15 residues. Germline CDR1 and CDR2: MNHNS and SASEGT. V shed 3 bases, J shed 3 bases, and the junction held 5 bases outside the gene matches. Written as DNA, the CDR3 is TGTGCCAGCAGTGATCGACAGGGGGCGGTCTACGAGCAGTACTTC. It codes for CASSDRQGAVYEQYF.

The V gene is TRBV2, the J gene TRBJ1-1, with D tentatively TRBD1 (6 bases). CDR1 and CDR2 (germline): SNHLY, FYNNEI. This CDR3 has 12 residues. V lost 8 bases to trimming and J lost 5 bases, with 12 bases between them. This CDR3 reads CASVTQGTEAFF. DNA for the CDR3: TGTGCCAGCGTGACACAGGGAACTGAAGCTTTCTTT.

This clone was recorded only once. The chain joins TRBV5-1 to TRBJ2-6; the match to TRBD2 covers 13 bases. The CDR3 is 19 amino acids. With 0 bases clipped from V and 1 base from J, the junction kept 4 bases outside the gene matches. Germline CDR1 SGHRS, CDR2 YFSETQ. CDR3 in DNA: TGCGCCAGCAGCTTGGACCCGACTAGCGGGGGGTCTGGGGCCAACGTCCTGACTTTC. As protein: CASSLDPTSGGSGANVLTF.

The chain joins TRBV29-1 to TRBJ1-1; D unresolved. The CDR3 contains 14 residues. Trimming removed 8 bases from V and 2 bases from J, with 18 bases in between. The germline V gene encodes CDR1 SQVTM and CDR2 ANQGSEA. The CDR3 reads CSIRPSGTNTEAFF. The CDR3 DNA reads TGCAGCATTCGTCCATCTGGTACCAACACTGAAGCTTTCTTT. Using reference TRBV29-1 and TRBJ1-1 for the parts outside the CDR3, the full variable domain is SAVISQKPSRDICQRGTSLTIQCQVDSQVTMMFWYRQQPGQSLTLIATANQGSEATYESGFVIDKFPISRPNLTFSTLTVSNMSPEDSSIYLCSIRPSGTNTEAFFGQGTRLTVV.

The V and J genes are TRBV7-9 and TRBJ2-5, with D possibly TRBD1 on 6 matching bases. Germline V CDR1 and CDR2: SEHNR, FQNEAQ (reference sequence). This CDR3 is 14 amino acids long. V shed 8 bases and J shed 2 bases, with 15 bases lying between them. The CDR3 protein is CASHSGTRQETQYF. The CDR3 region has the DNA TGTGCCAGCCATTCCGGGACAAGACAAGAGACCCAGTACTTC.

The chain recombines TRBV5-6 with TRBJ2-1; D gene uncertain. Germline loops: CDR1 SGHDT, CDR2 YYEEEE. V lost 4 bases and J 3 bases, leaving 17 bases between the germline ends. The length of the CDR3 is 16 residues. The CDR3 DNA reads as TGTGCCAGCAGCCTTTTCAAGGATTTTTTCTACAATGAGCAGTTCTTC. It translates to CASSLFKDFFYNEQFF.

This chain links TRBV19 with TRBJ1-5; weak D call: TRBD1 (5 bases). CDR1 and CDR2 from the germline V gene are LNHDA and SQIVND (reference sequence). V was pared by 5 bases and J by 0 bases, with 20 bases between. CDR3 length equals 18 residues. The CDR3 region has the DNA TGTGCCAGTAGTCCCCCTGACGGGGGAAGATATAGCAATCAGCCCCAGCATTTT. It codes for CASSPPDGGRYSNQPQHF.